This T cell receptor beta chain was sequenced for a study of OX40 agonist ivuxolimab in advanced cancers. The wider study: Aged about 23 to 80 with a mean of 60 years, they were around 83% male.

Whole-study results and caveats: Certain nonresponding patients likewise had low normalized T-cell clonal expansion.

Remarks on this clone: The antigen remains undetermined.

The CDR3 contains 17 residues. The V segment lost 4 bases and the J segment 3 bases; nucleotides outside the gene matches: 8. CDR1 SGHDN and CDR2 FVKESK come from the germline V gene. TCRdb keeps only in-frame clones here, not all; method: immunoSEQ multiplex PCR. Of tens of thousands of clones listed, nearly 80% are singletons. The chain uses TRBV14 and TRBJ2-2, with 10 bases fitting TRBD2. The sequencing here drew on CD4+ or CD8+ T cells sorted from blood, taken in a trial of the OX40 agonist ivuxolimab. The TCR originated in an adult with an advanced solid tumor such as melanoma, head and neck, liver or kidney cancer. CDR3 loop: CASSPRVLAGHTGELFF. The CDR3 DNA reads as TGTGCCAGCAGCCCGCGCGTACTAGCGGGGCACACCGGGGAGCTGTTTTTT.